Below are 30 T cell receptor beta chains sequenced from a single sample in a study of blood T cell repertoires in COVID-19. Clones were sequenced by immunoSEQ multiplex PCR, and TCRdb holds only the in-frame ones, with some missing. Here the sample spans some 240,000 clones, over 70% being singletons. Sequencing was done on a sample of peripheral blood. The receptors derive from a woman in her sixties or seventies with acute or convalescent COVID-19.

This clone has at least ten counts. The chain combines TRBV7-9 with TRBJ1-4; D is unclear. The CDR3 spans 12 residues. V lost 5 bases to trimming and J lost 8 bases, with 9 bases between them. CDR1 SEHNR and CDR2 FQNEAQ come from the germline V gene (reference sequence). CDR3 coding DNA: TGTGCCAGCAGCGGTGACGGGGAAAAACTGTTTTTT. Protein sequence: CASSGDGEKLFF.

The CDR3 DNA follows: TGTGCCAGCTCACCGTTAACGGCGGGGAATGGCTACACCTTC. Its translation: CASSPLTAGNGYTF. V usage is TRBV18 and J usage is TRBJ1-2, with no clear D. V lost 3 bases and J 6 bases, leaving 14 bases between the germline ends. The length of the CDR3 is 14 residues. The V gene's germline CDR1 is KGHSH and CDR2 LQKENI. The variable domain in full, completed from reference TRBV18 and TRBJ1-2, reads NAGVMQNPRHLVRRRGQEARLRCSPMKGHSHVYWYRQLPEEGLKFMVYLQKENIIDESGMPKERFSAEFPKEGPSILRIQQVVRGDSAAYFCASSPLTAGNGYTFGSGTRLTVV.

The rearrangement joins TRBV2 to TRBJ1-4; D not resolved. This CDR3 has 13 residues. Germline lookup yields CDR1 SNHLY and CDR2 FYNNEI. Trimming removed 6 bases from V and 4 bases from J, with 9 bases in between. This chain's CDR3 is CASSLRSNEKLFF. CDR3 nucleotide sequence: TGTGCCAGCAGCCTCAGAAGTAATGAAAAACTGTTTTTT.

V and J are TRBV29-1 and TRBJ2-7, with TRBD2 matching 11 bases. The germline CDR1 and CDR2 sequences are SQVTM and ANQGSEA. The CDR3 is made up of 13 amino acids. CDR3 sequence (DNA): TGCAGTGTAGCGGGGGGGGCCTCCTACGAGCAGTACTTC. Its protein is CSVAGGASYEQYF.

V usage is TRBV3-1 (or the pseudogene TRBV3-2) and J usage is TRBJ2-1; tentative D call: TRBD2 (5 bases). V dropped 2 bases and J dropped 8 bases, with 13 bases sitting between them. CDR1 and CDR2 (germline): LGHDT, YNNKEL (reference sequence). The CDR3 has 14 residues. CDR3 loop: CASSQRGFSDEQFF. In DNA form, the CDR3 reads TGTGCCAGCAGCCAACGAGGGTTCAGTGATGAGCAGTTCTTC.

The count of this clone is one. The chain links TRBV21-1 to TRBJ1-3; the D segment call TRBD1 is taken from the table without a DNA check. TRBV21-1 is a documented pseudogene. CDR3 length equals 13 residues. The CDR3 nucleotides read TGTGCCAGCGGGACAGGTGACGGAAACACCATATATTTT. This translates into CASGTGDGNTIYF.

The rearrangement links TRBV7-8 to TRBJ1-4; 9 positions agree with TRBD1. V was clipped by 3 bases and J by 8 bases; unmatched bases: 7. Germline V gives CDR1 SGHVS, CDR2 FQNEAQ. The CDR3 is 15 residues long. The CDR3 nucleotides read TGTGCCAGCAGCTTGACGGGACAGGGACTGGAAAAACTGTTTTTT. Its translation: CASSLTGQGLEKLFF.

The genes are TRBV29-1 and TRBJ2-1, with a possible D match to TRBD2 (6 bases). V lost 5 bases and J 7 bases, leaving 21 bases between the germline ends. Per the germline V gene, CDR1 is SQVTM and CDR2 is ANQGSEA. The CDR3 covers 15 residues. The CDR3 DNA reads as TGCAGCGTTAATGGCGGGGTCAACCTAGGGAATGAGCAGTTCTTC. It specifies CSVNGGVNLGNEQFF.

V and J are TRBV6-5 and TRBJ1-6; no firm D call. CDR1 is MNHEY, CDR2 SVGAGI, per germline. This CDR3 comprises 12 residues. Trimming removed 6 bases from V and 10 bases from J, with 10 bases in between. For the CDR3, the DNA is TGTGCCAGCAGCCCCGGGATCTCACCCCTCCACTTT. This gives the protein CASSPGISPLHF.

V gene TRBV2 combines with J gene TRBJ2-2; unclear D gene. Germline-derived CDR1 and CDR2 are SNHLY and FYNNEI. The CDR3 length is 15 residues. Deletions cut 4 bases from V and 4 bases from J, with 13 bases between. In DNA, the CDR3 is TGTGCCAGCAGTGGTCCGACTCTGGGCACCGGGGAGCTGTTTTTT. It specifies CASSGPTLGTGELFF.

The genes are TRBV5-5 and TRBJ2-3, with D perhaps TRBD1 (6 bases). The CDR3 runs 14 residues. Per the germline V gene, CDR1 is SGHKS and CDR2 is YYEKEE (reference sequence). V lost 0 bases and J 5 bases, leaving 10 bases between the germline ends. The CDR3 coding sequence is TGTGCCAGCAGCTTGGGAGGGACACAAGATACGCAGTATTTT. Translation: CASSLGGTQDTQYF.

This chain joins TRBV5-4 and TRBJ1-4; tentatively, D is TRBD1 (5 bases). The CDR3 extends over 14 amino acids. The V and J ends lost 4 bases and 7 bases respectively, with 14 bases between them. Per the germline V gene, CDR1 is SGHNT and CDR2 is YYREEE (reference sequence). The CDR3 DNA reads as TGTGCCAGCAGCCCGGGACCGGGGGGTGAAAAACTGTTTTTT. Its translation: CASSPGPGGEKLFF.

A few counts support this clone. V and J are TRBV5-8 and TRBJ1-4; D gene uncertain. V gave up 4 bases and J gave up 1 base, with 14 bases separating them. CDR1 and CDR2 (germline): SGHTS, YDEGEE. This CDR3 has 16 amino acids. CDR3 in amino acids: CASSPYLGQTNEKLFF. The CDR3, as DNA: TGTGCCAGCAGCCCCTACCTTGGGCAAACTAATGAAAAACTGTTTTTT.

This clone was found once. The genes are TRBV7-2 and TRBJ1-2; TRBD1 might be the D (6 bases). This CDR3 spans 14 amino acids. V lost 2 bases and J lost 7, with 14 bases in between. The germline V gene has CDR1 SGHTA and CDR2 FQGNSA. The CDR3 is CASSLYTGHSGYTF. For the CDR3, the DNA is TGTGCCAGCAGCTTATATACAGGGCATAGTGGCTACACCTTC. Together with reference TRBV7-2 and TRBJ1-2, the CDR3 gives the full variable domain: GAGVSQSPSNKVTEKGKDVELRCDPISGHTALYWYRQSLGQGLEFLIYFQGNSAPDKSGLPSDRFSAERTGGSVSTLTIQRTQQEDSAVYLCASSLYTGHSGYTFGSGTRLTVV.

V usage is TRBV9 and J usage is TRBJ1-1; TRBD1 might be the D (6 bases). The CDR3 runs 14 residues. V was cut by 4 bases and J by 4 bases, with 14 bases left in between. The germline gives CDR1 SGDLS, CDR2 YYNGEE. DNA of the CDR3: TGTGCCAGCAGCCGGGGGGGGCTGGTCACTGAAGCTTTCTTT. Amino acids: CASSRGGLVTEAFF.

V gene TRBV4-1 combines with J gene TRBJ2-1; D possibly corresponds to TRBD2 (5 bases). Trimming shortened V by 6 bases and J by 5 bases, and 17 bases separated the two germline ends. The CDR3 sequence is 15 residues long. Germline V gene lookup returns CDR1 MGHRA and CDR2 YSYEKL. CDR3 DNA: TGCGCCAGCAGACCCGGGATTGGGGTTAACAATGAGCAGTTCTTC. This translates into CASRPGIGVNNEQFF.

The chain has TRBV25-1 and TRBJ2-7, with 8 bases aligning to TRBD1. With V trimmed by 6 bases and J by 0 bases, 16 bases remained unmatched. The CDR3 loop spans 18 amino acids. Germline assignment: CDR1 MGHDK and CDR2 SYGVNS. The CDR3 reads CASSESSRDRLRSYEQYF. CDR3 nucleotides: TGTGCCAGCAGCGAAAGCTCTAGGGACAGGCTACGCTCCTACGAGCAGTACTTC.

DNA for the CDR3: TGTGCCAGCAGTTCCAAACGCAAGGGGGACTATGGCTACACCTTC. This gives the protein CASSSKRKGDYGYTF. This chain uses TRBV6-5 with TRBJ1-2; TRBD1 is a possible D gene (6 bases). V was cut by 4 bases and J by 3 bases, with 15 bases left in between. This CDR3 has 15 residues. Germline values: CDR1 MNHEY, CDR2 SVGAGI.

This clone showed up just once. The J gene is TRBJ2-3, the V gene TRBV23-1; a weak D match, TRBD1 (6 bases). TRBV23-1 is flagged as an ORF with uncertain function. There are 15 residues in the CDR3. V lost 4 bases and J 5 bases, leaving 16 bases between the germline ends. The CDR3: CASSRRNRERDTQYF. In DNA form, the CDR3 reads TGCGCCAGCAGTCGCAGGAACAGGGAAAGAGATACGCAGTATTTT.

V usage is TRBV28 and J usage is TRBJ2-2; 15 nucleotides agree with TRBD2. Germline V lookup: CDR1 MDHEN, CDR2 SYDVKM. The CDR3 contains 19 residues. V trimming: 3 bases; J trimming: 0 bases; junction bases outside the gene matches: 5. The CDR3 nucleotides read TGTGCCAGCAGTTTCCCGGGACTAGCGGGGGGAACGAACACCGGGGAGCTGTTTTTT. It translates to CASSFPGLAGGTNTGELFF.

This clone was found many times. This chain links TRBV6-1 with TRBJ1-1; D is ambiguous. Per the germline V gene, CDR1 is MNHNS and CDR2 is SASEGT. V lost 3 bases and J 1 base, leaving 6 bases between the germline ends. The CDR3 is 13 residues long. This CDR3 reads CASSDLANTEAFF. CDR3 nucleotides: TGTGCCAGCAGTGACCTGGCGAACACTGAAGCTTTCTTT.

V is TRBV7-2 and J is TRBJ2-1; D possibly corresponds to TRBD1 (5 bases). V was shortened by 0 bases and J by 1 base, with 7 bases between the two germline ends. The CDR3 extends over 15 amino acids. Germline CDR1 is SGHTA and CDR2 is FQGNSA. The DNA for the CDR3 is TGTGCCAGCAGCTTAGCGAAGGGGTCCTACAATGAGCAGTTCTTC. Amino acid sequence: CASSLAKGSYNEQFF.

This clone was counted only a few times. The CDR3 spells CTSSQARGQGYGPRNQPQHF. The CDR3 bases are TGCACCAGCAGCCAAGCTCGAGGACAGGGTTATGGCCCGCGCAATCAGCCCCAGCATTTT. This chain joins TRBV1 and TRBJ1-5; no check of the table's D call, TRBD1, against the DNA was made. TRBV1 is noted as a pseudogene. The CDR3 length is 20 residues.

The count of this clone is one. This chain connects TRBV5-4 to TRBJ1-3; a possible D gene is TRBD1 (5 bases). Per germline, CDR1 SGHNT and CDR2 YYREEE (reference sequence). The CDR3 is 16 residues long. Trimming left V 0 bases short and J 0 bases short, with 10 bases between. CDR3 bases: TGTGCCAGCAGCTTGGCCTCAGGGCGCTCTGGAAACACCATATATTTT. Its protein product is CASSLASGRSGNTIYF.

The V and J genes are TRBV7-2 and TRBJ1-5, with D uncertain. V was clipped by 1 base and J by 3 bases, with 7 bases between them. From germline, CDR1 is SGHTA and CDR2 FQGNSA. CDR3 length equals 14 residues. The CDR3 DNA follows: TGTGCCAGCAGCTTAGTAGCCATCAATCAGCCCCAGCATTTT. Translating it yields CASSLVAINQPQHF.

The rearrangement uses TRBV5-1 and TRBJ2-2, with D unresolved. This CDR3 is built from 14 residues. Germline V gives CDR1 SGHRS, CDR2 YFSETQ. Trimming stripped 3 bases from V and 7 bases from J, with 13 bases between. The CDR3 loop is CASSWNSRNGELFF. CDR3 bases: TGCGCCAGCAGCTGGAATAGCAGAAACGGGGAGCTGTTTTTT. Drawing the rest from reference TRBV5-1 and TRBJ2-2, the complete variable domain is KAGVTQTPRYLIKTRGQQVTLSCSPISGHRSVSWYQQTPGQGLQFLFEYFSETQRNKGNFPGRFSGRQFSNSRSEMNVSTLELGDSALYLCASSWNSRNGELFFGEGSRLTVL.

The chain is built from TRBV29-1 and TRBJ1-2, with TRBD1 matching 11 bases. CDR1 and CDR2 from the germline V gene are SQVTM and ANQGSEA. The V gene end was trimmed by 7 bases and the J gene end by 4 bases; junction bases not matched to a gene: 8. The CDR3 contains 14 residues. As DNA, the CDR3 is TGCAGCGCTACCTCCGGGACAGGGGGCTATGGCTACACCTTC. It yields the protein CSATSGTGGYGYTF.

Concerning this clone: Distinct nucleotide sequences in the sample also encode this CDR3. V is TRBV9 and J is TRBJ1-6; D remains ambiguous. The length of the CDR3 is 15 residues. Trimming removed 0 bases at V and 9 bases at J, with 13 bases between. Germline V CDR1 and CDR2: SGDLS, YYNGEE. The CDR3 here is CASSVGGTRSSPLHF. The CDR3 bases are TGTGCCAGCAGCGTAGGTGGAACCAGGTCTTCACCCCTCCACTTT.

This clone appeared a few times. The chain is built from TRBV2 and TRBJ2-2; 7 positions match TRBD1. V lost 5 bases and J lost 3; bases outside the gene matches: 3. The CDR3 is 14 residues long. The germline gives CDR1 SNHLY, CDR2 FYNNEI. CDR3 sequence: CASSWTGHTGELFF. The DNA for the CDR3 is TGTGCCAGCAGTTGGACAGGCCACACCGGGGAGCTGTTTTTT.

The chain has TRBV2 and TRBJ2-5; 10 positions agree with TRBD2. This CDR3 comprises 14 residues. The germline CDR1 and CDR2 sequences are SNHLY and FYNNEI. V shed 5 bases, J shed 0 bases, and the junction held 0 bases outside the gene matches. CDR3 bases: TGTGCCAGCAGTCTAGCGGGGGACCAAGAGACCCAGTACTTC. It codes for CASSLAGDQETQYF.